This T cell receptor beta chain was sequenced during a study of T cell responses to AZD1222 COVID-19 vaccine. Sequenced by immunoSEQ multiplex PCR; TCRdb stores in-frame clones only, minus some. The sample gives about 93,000 clones, 80% to 90% of which show up once; about 2.5% is in the top ten. Whole-study results and caveats: Two doses of AZD1222 preceded a rise in Spike-specific TCR breadth and depth. Unmutated variant regions are reportedly targeted by nearly half of spike-specific TCRs.

Germline CDR1 and CDR2: WNHNN and SYGVQD (reference sequence). The CDR3 runs 13 residues. V lost 6 bases and J lost 7; bases outside the gene matches: 7. About this clone: Antigen unknown.

The chain combines TRBV10-1 with TRBJ2-5; 8 nucleotides match TRBD2. This clonotype originated in an adult who received the AZD1222 COVID-19 vaccine. The specimen comprised peripheral blood, sampled 28 days after the second AZD1222 dose. The CDR3 reads CASSQAGEGTQYF. The CDR3 coding sequence is TGCGCCAGCAGCCAAGCGGGAGAAGGGACCCAGTACTTC.